The sequence of this T cell receptor (beta chain) was determined in a study of cytomegalovirus exposure and HLA in healthy donors. The study, taken as a whole, reports: The authors listed approximately 160 TCR beta chains as cytomegalovirus-associated.

In regard to this clone: As yet, its antigen is unknown.

The length of the CDR3 is 16 residues. Trimming took 1 base from V and 3 from J; bases not matched to a gene: 8. Germline V gives CDR1 LNHNV, CDR2 YYDKDF (reference sequence). Assay: immunoSEQ multiplex PCR; the TCRdb copy retains only in-frame clones and omits some. Among 160,000 or so clones listed, 87% were seen once. Donors were drawn from the approximately 120-subject validation cohort, separate from the roughly 700-subject first cohort. The receptor's source is a woman in her 30s in good health and CMV-seronegative. The specimen was PBMCs. This chain connects TRBV15 to TRBJ1-1, with 7 bases fitting TRBD1. This CDR3 reads CATSRGEGGGYTEAFF. CDR3 coding DNA: TGTGCCACCAGCAGAGGTGAAGGGGGCGGGTACACTGAAGCTTTCTTT.